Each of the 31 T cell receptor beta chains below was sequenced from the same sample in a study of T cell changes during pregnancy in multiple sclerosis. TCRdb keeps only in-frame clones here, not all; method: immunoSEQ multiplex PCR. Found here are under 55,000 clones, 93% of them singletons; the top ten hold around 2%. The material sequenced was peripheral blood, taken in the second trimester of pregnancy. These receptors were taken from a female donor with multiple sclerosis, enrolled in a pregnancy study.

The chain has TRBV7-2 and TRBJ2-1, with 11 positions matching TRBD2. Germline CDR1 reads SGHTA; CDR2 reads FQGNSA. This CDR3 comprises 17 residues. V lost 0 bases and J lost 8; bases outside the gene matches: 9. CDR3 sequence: CASSLALSGRGFDEQFF. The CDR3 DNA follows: TGTGCCAGCAGCTTAGCGCTTAGCGGGAGGGGTTTCGATGAGCAGTTCTTC.

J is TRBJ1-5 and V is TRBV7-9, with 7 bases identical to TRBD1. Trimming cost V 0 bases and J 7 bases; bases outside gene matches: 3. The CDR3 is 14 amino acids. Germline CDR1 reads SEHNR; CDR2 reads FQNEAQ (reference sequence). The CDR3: CASSLATGDQPQHF. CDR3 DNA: TGTGCCAGCAGCTTAGCCACAGGGGACCAGCCCCAGCATTTT.

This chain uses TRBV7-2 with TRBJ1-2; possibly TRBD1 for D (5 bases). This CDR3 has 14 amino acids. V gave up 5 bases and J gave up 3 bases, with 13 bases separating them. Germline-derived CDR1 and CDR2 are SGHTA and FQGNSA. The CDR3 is CASSLGGRDYGYTF. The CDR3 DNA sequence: TGTGCCAGCAGCCTCGGGGGGAGGGACTATGGCTACACCTTC.

The CDR3 here is CASFGLTYNEQFF. DNA of the CDR3: TGTGCCAGCTTCGGACTTACCTACAATGAGCAGTTCTTC. The genes are TRBV6-1 and TRBJ2-1; the D gene is possibly TRBD2 (5 bases). The CDR3 sequence is 13 residues long. Germline loops: CDR1 MNHNS, CDR2 SASEGT. V lost 8 bases and J lost 2, with 10 bases in between.

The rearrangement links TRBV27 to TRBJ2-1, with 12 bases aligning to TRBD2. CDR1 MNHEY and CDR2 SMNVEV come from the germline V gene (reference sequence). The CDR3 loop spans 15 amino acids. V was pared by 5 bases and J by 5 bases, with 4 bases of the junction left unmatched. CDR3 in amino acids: CASSSGTSGHNEQFF. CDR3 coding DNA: TGTGCCAGCAGTAGCGGGACTAGCGGGCACAATGAGCAGTTCTTC.

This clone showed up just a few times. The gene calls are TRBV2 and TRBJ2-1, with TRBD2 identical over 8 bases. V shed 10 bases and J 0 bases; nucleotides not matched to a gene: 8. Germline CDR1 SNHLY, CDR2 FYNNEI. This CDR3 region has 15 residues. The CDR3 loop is CATLVAGRSYNEQFF. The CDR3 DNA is TGTGCCACCCTTGTAGCGGGACGCTCCTACAATGAGCAGTTCTTC.

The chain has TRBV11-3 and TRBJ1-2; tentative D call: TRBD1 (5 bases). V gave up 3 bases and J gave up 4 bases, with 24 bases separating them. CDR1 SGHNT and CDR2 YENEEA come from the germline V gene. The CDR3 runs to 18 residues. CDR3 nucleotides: TGTGCCAGCAGCTTGGAGGGCCACAGAGAAGGGGCCCTCTATGGCTACACCTTC. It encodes CASSLEGHREGALYGYTF.

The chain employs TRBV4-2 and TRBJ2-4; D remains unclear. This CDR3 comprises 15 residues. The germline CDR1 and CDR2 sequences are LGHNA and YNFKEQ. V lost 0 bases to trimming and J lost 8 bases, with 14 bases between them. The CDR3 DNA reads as TGTGCCAGCAGCCAAGATCGCCAGCGCGGTCACATTCAGTACTTC. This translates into CASSQDRQRGHIQYF.

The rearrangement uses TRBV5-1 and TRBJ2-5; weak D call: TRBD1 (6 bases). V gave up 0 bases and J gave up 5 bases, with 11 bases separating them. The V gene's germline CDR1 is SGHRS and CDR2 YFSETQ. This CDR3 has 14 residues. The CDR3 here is CASSLDRVGETQYF. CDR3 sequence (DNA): TGCGCCAGCAGCTTGGACAGGGTCGGGGAGACCCAGTACTTC.

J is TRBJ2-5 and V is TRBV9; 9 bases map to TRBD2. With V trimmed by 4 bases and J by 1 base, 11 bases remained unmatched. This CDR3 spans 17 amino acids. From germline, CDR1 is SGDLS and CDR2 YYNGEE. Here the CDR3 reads CASSLGTSSNLQETQYF. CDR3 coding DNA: TGTGCCAGCAGCCTTGGGACTAGCAGTAACCTCCAAGAGACCCAGTACTTC.

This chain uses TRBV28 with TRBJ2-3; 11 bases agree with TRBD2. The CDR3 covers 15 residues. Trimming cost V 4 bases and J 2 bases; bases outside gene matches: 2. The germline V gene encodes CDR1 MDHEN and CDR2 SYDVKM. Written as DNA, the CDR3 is TGTGCCAGCAGTTCGGGACTAGCGGTCACAGATACGCAGTATTTT. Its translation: CASSSGLAVTDTQYF.

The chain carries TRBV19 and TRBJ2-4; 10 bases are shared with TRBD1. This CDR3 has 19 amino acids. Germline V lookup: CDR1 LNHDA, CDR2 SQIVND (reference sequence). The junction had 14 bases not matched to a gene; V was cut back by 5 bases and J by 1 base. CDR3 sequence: CASSPGTGEGGSAKNIQYF. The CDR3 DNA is TGTGCCAGTAGTCCCGGGACAGGGGAGGGGGGGAGCGCCAAAAACATTCAGTACTTC.

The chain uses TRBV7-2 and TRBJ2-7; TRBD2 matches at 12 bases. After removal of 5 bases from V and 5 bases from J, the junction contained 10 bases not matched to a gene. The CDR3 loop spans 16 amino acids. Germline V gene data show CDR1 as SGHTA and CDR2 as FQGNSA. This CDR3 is CASSIMGLAGGDEQYF. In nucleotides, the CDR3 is TGTGCCAGCAGCATTATGGGGCTAGCGGGAGGGGACGAGCAGTACTTC.

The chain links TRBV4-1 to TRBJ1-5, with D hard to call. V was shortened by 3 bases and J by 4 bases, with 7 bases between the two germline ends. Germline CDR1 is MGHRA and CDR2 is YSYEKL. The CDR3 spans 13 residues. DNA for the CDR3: TGCGCCAGCAGCCATGGCGGGAATCAGCCCCAGCATTTT. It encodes CASSHGGNQPQHF.

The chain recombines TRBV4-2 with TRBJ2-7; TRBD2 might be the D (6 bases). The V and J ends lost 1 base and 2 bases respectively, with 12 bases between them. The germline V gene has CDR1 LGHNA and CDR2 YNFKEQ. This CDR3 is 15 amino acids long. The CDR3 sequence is CASSQVEGPTYEQYF. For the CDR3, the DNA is TGTGCCAGCAGCCAAGTGGAGGGGCCAACCTACGAGCAGTACTTC.

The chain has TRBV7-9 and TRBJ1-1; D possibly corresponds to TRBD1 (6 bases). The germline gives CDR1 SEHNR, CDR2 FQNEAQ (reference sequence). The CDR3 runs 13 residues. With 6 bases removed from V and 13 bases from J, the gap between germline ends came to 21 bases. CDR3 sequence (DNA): TGTGCCAGCAGTCCCAGGCAGGGGATATCGGTTTTCTTT. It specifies CASSPRQGISVFF.

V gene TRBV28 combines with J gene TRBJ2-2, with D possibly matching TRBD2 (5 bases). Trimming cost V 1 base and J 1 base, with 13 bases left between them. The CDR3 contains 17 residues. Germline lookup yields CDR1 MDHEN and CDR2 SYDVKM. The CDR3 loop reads CASSLSGIGENTGELFF. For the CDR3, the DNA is TGTGCCAGCAGTTTATCCGGGATTGGCGAGAACACCGGGGAGCTGTTTTTT.

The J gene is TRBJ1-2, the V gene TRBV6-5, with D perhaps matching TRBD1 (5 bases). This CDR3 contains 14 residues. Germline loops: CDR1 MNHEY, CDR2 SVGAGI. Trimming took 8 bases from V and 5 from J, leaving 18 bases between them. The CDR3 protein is CASSGQYEPYGYTF. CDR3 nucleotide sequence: TGTGCCAGCTCAGGGCAGTATGAACCTTATGGCTACACCTTC.

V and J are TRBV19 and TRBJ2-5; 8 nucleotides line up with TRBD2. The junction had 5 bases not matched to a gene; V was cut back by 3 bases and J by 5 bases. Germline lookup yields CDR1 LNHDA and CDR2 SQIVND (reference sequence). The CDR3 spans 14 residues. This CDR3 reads CASSILAGGETQYF. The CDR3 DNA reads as TGTGCCAGTAGTATCCTCGCGGGAGGTGAGACCCAGTACTTC. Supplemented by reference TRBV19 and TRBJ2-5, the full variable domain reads DGGITQSPKYLFRKEGQNVTLSCEQNLNHDAMYWYRQDPGQGLRLIYYSQIVNDFQKGDIAEGYSVSREKKESFPLTVTSAQKNPTAFYLCASSILAGGETQYFGPGTRLLVL.

The DNA for the CDR3 is TGTGCCAGCAGTCGACAGGGCGATGAAAAACTGTTTTTT. It yields the protein CASSRQGDEKLFF. V and J are TRBV6-4 and TRBJ1-4, with TRBD1 identical over 7 bases. Per germline, CDR1 MRHNA and CDR2 SNTAGT. Trimming removed 5 bases from V and 6 bases from J; junction bases left unmatched: 3. This CDR3 has 13 amino acids.

The CDR3 reads CASSVDPSGKYEQYF. The CDR3 nucleotides read TGTGCCAGCAGCGTAGATCCTAGCGGGAAATACGAGCAGTACTTC. The gene calls are TRBV9 and TRBJ2-7; 9 nucleotides agree with TRBD2. The CDR3 spans 15 residues. V lost 0 bases and J lost 4; bases outside the gene matches: 5. The V gene's germline CDR1 is SGDLS and CDR2 YYNGEE.

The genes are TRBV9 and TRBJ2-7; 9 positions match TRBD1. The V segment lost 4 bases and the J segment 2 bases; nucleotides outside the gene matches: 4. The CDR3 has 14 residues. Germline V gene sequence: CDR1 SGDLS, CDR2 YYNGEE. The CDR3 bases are TGTGCCAGCAGCAGCGGACAGGGGCCCTACGAGCAGTACTTC. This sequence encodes CASSSGQGPYEQYF.

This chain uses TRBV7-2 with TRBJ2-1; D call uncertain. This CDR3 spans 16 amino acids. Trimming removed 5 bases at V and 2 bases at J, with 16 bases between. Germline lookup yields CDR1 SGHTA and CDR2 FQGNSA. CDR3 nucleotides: TGTGCCAGCAGCCATTCCTTAGGAGAACCCTACAATGAGCAGTTCTTC. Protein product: CASSHSLGEPYNEQFF.

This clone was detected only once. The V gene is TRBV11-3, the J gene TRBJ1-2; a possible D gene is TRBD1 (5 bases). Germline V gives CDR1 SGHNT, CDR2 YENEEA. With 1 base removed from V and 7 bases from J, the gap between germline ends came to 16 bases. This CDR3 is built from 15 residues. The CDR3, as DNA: TGTGCCAGCAGCTTAGTTTCTCGTCGCAGGGCTGGCTACACCTTC. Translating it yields CASSLVSRRRAGYTF. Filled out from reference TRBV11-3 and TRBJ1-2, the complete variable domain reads EAGVVQSPRYKIIEKKQPVAFWCNPISGHNTLYWYLQNLGQGPELLIRYENEEAVDDSQLPKDRFSAERLKGVDSTLKIQPAELGDSAVYLCASSLVSRRRAGYTFGSGTRLTVV.

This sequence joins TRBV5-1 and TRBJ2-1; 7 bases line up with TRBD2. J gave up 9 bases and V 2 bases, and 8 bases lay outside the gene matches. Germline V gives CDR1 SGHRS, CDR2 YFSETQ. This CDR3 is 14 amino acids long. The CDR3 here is CASSFREVPGEQFF. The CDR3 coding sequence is TGCGCCAGCAGCTTCCGGGAGGTGCCGGGTGAGCAGTTCTTC.

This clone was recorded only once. CDR3 in amino acids: CASSQDLAGKETQYF. The CDR3 DNA sequence: TGCGCCAGCAGCCAAGATCTAGCGGGAAAAGAGACCCAGTACTTC. This chain connects TRBV4-3 to TRBJ2-5; TRBD2 aligns across 9 bases. With 0 bases clipped from V and 3 bases from J, the junction kept 2 bases outside the gene matches. Looked up from germline, CDR1 is LGHNA and CDR2 is YSLEER. The CDR3 totals 15 residues.

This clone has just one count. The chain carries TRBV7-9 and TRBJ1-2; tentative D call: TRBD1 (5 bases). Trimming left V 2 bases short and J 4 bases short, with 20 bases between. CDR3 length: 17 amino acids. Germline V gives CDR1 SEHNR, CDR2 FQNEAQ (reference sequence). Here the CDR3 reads CASSLSLEGTEGYGYTF. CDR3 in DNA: TGTGCCAGCAGCTTATCCCTGGAGGGGACTGAGGGCTATGGCTACACCTTC.

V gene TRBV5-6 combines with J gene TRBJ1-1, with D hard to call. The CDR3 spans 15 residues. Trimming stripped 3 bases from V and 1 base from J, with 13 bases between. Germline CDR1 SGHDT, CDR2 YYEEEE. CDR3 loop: CASSSRDRQNTEAFF. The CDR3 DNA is TGTGCCAGCAGCTCCCGCGACCGACAGAACACTGAAGCTTTCTTT.

The CDR3 nucleotides read TGTGCCAGCAGTGACTCGGGGGGGACCGGGGAGCTGTTTTTT. This gives the protein CASSDSGGTGELFF. The chain carries TRBV6-4 and TRBJ2-2, with 7 bases matching TRBD2. V shed 0 bases, J shed 5 bases, and the junction held 0 bases outside the gene matches. This CDR3 contains 14 residues. The germline V gene has CDR1 MRHNA and CDR2 SNTAGT.

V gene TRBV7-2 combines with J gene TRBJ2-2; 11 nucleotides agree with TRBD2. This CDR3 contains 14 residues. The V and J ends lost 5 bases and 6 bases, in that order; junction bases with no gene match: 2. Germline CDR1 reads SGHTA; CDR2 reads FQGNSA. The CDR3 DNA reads TGTGCCAGCAGCCAACTAGCGGGAGCCGGGGAGCTGTTTTTT. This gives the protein CASSQLAGAGELFF.

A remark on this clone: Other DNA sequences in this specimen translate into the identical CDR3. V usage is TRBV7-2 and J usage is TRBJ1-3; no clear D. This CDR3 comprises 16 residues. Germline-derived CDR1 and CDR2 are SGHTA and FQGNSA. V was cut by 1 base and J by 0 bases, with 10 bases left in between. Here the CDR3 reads CASSLGQVSSGNTIYF. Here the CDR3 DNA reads TGTGCCAGCAGCTTAGGACAAGTCTCCTCTGGAAACACCATATATTTT.